The source of this TCR beta chain is a study of T cell responses to AZD1222 COVID-19 vaccine. Points from the study as a whole: Across spike, vaccine-associated CD4 TCRs were found, dominant at 160-218 and 743-854.

Germline V lookup: CDR1 KGHDR, CDR2 SFDVKD. This CDR3 spans 14 amino acids. V lost 6 bases to trimming and J lost 0 bases, with 8 bases between them. The repertoire was sequenced with immunoSEQ multiplex PCR; TCRdb's copy has only in-frame clones and lacks some. The sample holds around 130,000 clones; 86% are singletons and the top ten take around 12%. With regard to this clone: As yet, its antigen is unknown.

The sequences come from peripheral blood, collected on day 0 of AZD1222 vaccination. The chain combines TRBV24-1 with TRBJ1-5; the D is unclear. The sequence was collected from an adult in good health. The CDR3 coding sequence is TGTGCCACCAGTACCAGCCTTAGCAATCAGCCCCAGCATTTT. It translates to CATSTSLSNQPQHF.